Below are 25 T cell receptor beta chains sequenced from a single sample in a study of blood T cells in healthy people across ages. Combining a sample-barcoded 5' primer with a J-beta primer mix, a second PCR ran for about 6 to 11 cycles. A single record per CDR3 protein comes from TCRdb applying MiXCR to the 5' RACE reads. The table shows over a million distinct CDR3 sequences, with 35% to 55% occurring only once. The specimen was blood. The receptors were gathered from a woman aged 55-70 years in good health.

This clonotype has a handful of counts. This chain links TRBV11-2 with TRBJ2-7; D uncertain. V lost 2 bases, J lost 7 bases, and 12 bases lay in between. Germline V gives CDR1 SGHAT, CDR2 FQNNGV. The CDR3 sequence is 13 residues long. CDR3 DNA: TGTGCCAGCAGCTTATTTGGCGACGGAGAGCAGTACTTC. Amino acids: CASSLFGDGEQYF. The full variable domain, rest sourced from reference TRBV11-2 and TRBJ2-7, is EAGVAQSPRYKIIEKRQSVAFWCNPISGHATLYWYQQILGQGPKLLIQFQNNGVVDDSQLPKDRFSAERLKGVDSTLKIQPAKLEDSAVYLCASSLFGDGEQYFGPGTRLTVT.

J is TRBJ2-5 and V is TRBV14, with D maybe TRBD1 (5 bases). The CDR3 totals 13 residues. Between the trimmed V and J ends, which lost 1 base and 4 bases, there was a span of 7 bases. Germline assignment: CDR1 SGHDN and CDR2 FVKESK. This CDR3 is CASSQVDRETQYF. CDR3 nucleotides: TGTGCCAGCAGCCAAGTTGACAGAGAGACCCAGTACTTC.

V and J are TRBV2 and TRBJ2-1; D unclear. Germline V gene sequence: CDR1 SNHLY, CDR2 FYNNEI. The CDR3 sequence is 12 residues long. Trimming shortened V by 2 bases and J by 9 bases, and 8 bases separated the two germline ends. For the CDR3, the DNA is TGTGCCAGCAGTGAATTCTTGGGTGAGCAGTTCTTC. Its translation is CASSEFLGEQFF.

This sequence joins TRBV13 and TRBJ2-1, with TRBD2 identical over 8 bases. Trimming cost V 7 bases and J 7 bases; bases outside gene matches: 12. CDR3 length: 15 amino acids. Germline assignment: CDR1 PRHDT and CDR2 FYEKMQ (reference sequence). The CDR3 is CASTSPGRAGNEQFF. The CDR3 DNA reads as TGTGCCAGCACCTCCCCCGGGAGGGCCGGAAATGAGCAGTTCTTC.

The chain combines TRBV6-6 with TRBJ2-3; D not resolved. The length of the CDR3 is 14 residues. V lost 7 bases and J 5 bases, leaving 16 bases between the germline ends. CDR1 is MNHNY and CDR2 is SVGAGI in the germline V gene (reference sequence). The CDR3 sequence is CASTYGLEGDTQYF. CDR3 in DNA: TGTGCCAGCACCTACGGCCTAGAAGGAGATACGCAGTATTTT.

Here the CDR3 DNA reads TGTGCCAGCAGCCGCGGACTAGCGACGGATACGCAGTATTTT. The encoded protein is CASSRGLATDTQYF. The rearrangement joins TRBV13 to TRBJ2-3; 9 nucleotides line up with TRBD2. In germline, CDR1 is PRHDT, CDR2 FYEKMQ (reference sequence). This CDR3 contains 14 residues. V dropped 5 bases and J dropped 6; count of bases not matched to a gene: 6. The full variable domain, with the rest looked up from reference TRBV13 and TRBJ2-3, is AAGVIQSPRHLIKEKRETATLKCYPIPRHDTVYWYQQGPGQDPQFLISFYEKMQSDKGSIPDRFSAQQFSDYHSELNMSSLELGDSALYFCASSRGLATDTQYFGPGTRLTVL.

This clonotype was seen repeatedly, ten times or more. The V and J genes are TRBV20-1 and TRBJ2-7; D remains ambiguous. Germline V CDR1 and CDR2: DFQATT, SNEGSKA (reference sequence). Trimming cost V 6 bases and J 4 bases, with 7 bases left between them. The CDR3 has 10 residues. Here the CDR3 DNA reads TGCAGTGCCCTCTTTTACGAGCAGTACTTC. Its protein product is CSALFYEQYF.

The chain uses TRBV5-1 and TRBJ2-1, with 9 bases matching TRBD2. Trimming cost V 2 bases and J 6 bases; bases outside gene matches: 9. This CDR3 comprises 16 residues. Germline V CDR1 and CDR2: SGHRS, YFSETQ. CDR3 nucleotide sequence: TGCGCCAGCAGCTTTGGGCTAGCGGGGAGTGGCAATGAGCAGTTCTTC. The encoded protein is CASSFGLAGSGNEQFF.

This clonotype was observed a handful of times. V and J are TRBV10-3 and TRBJ2-7; tentatively, D is TRBD1 or TRBD2 (5 bases each). Per germline, CDR1 ENHRY and CDR2 SYGVKD. This CDR3 spans 14 amino acids. V was cut by 8 bases and J by 0 bases, with 14 bases left in between. CDR3 region: CAISESGSSYEQYF. In DNA, the CDR3 is TGTGCCATCTCCGAATCAGGGAGCTCCTACGAGCAGTACTTC.

The chain links TRBV7-9 to TRBJ2-3; the D is unclear. Germline V gives CDR1 SEHNR, CDR2 FQNEAQ (reference sequence). This CDR3 region has 15 residues. Trimming stripped 2 bases from V and 4 bases from J, with 13 bases between. CDR3 bases: TGTGCCAGCAGCTTAAACCGGCTTGGGGCAGATACGCAGTATTTT. Its translation is CASSLNRLGADTQYF.

This clonotype has just a few counts. This chain joins TRBV6-6 and TRBJ2-5; TRBD2 agrees at 7 bases. This CDR3 region has 15 residues. Germline lookup yields CDR1 MNHNY and CDR2 SVGAGI (reference sequence). The trim removed 5 bases at V and 0 bases at J, leaving 6 bases unmatched. CDR3 in DNA: TGTGCCAGCAGTAGGGGAGGGGAGCACCAAGAGACCCAGTACTTC. Its translation: CASSRGGEHQETQYF.

The rearrangement uses TRBV10-3 and TRBJ2-7, with D possibly matching TRBD1 (5 bases). Trimming cost V 10 bases and J 2 bases, with 21 bases left between them. The CDR3 spans 15 residues. Germline values: CDR1 ENHRY, CDR2 SYGVKD. CDR3 bases: TGTGCCACGGTGGGTCGAACAGGATCCACCTACGAGCAGTACTTC. It codes for CATVGRTGSTYEQYF.

J is TRBJ2-7 and V is TRBV2, with D unclear. Germline lookup yields CDR1 SNHLY and CDR2 FYNNEI. The CDR3 consists of 10 residues. The V and J ends lost 7 bases and 5 bases respectively, with 6 bases between them. CDR3 amino acids: CASKLNEQYF. For the CDR3, the DNA is TGTGCCAGCAAGTTGAACGAGCAGTACTTC.

Written as DNA, the CDR3 is TGCAGCGCCCAAGGGGGGGGGAGAGAGACCCAGTACTTC. Translating it yields CSAQGGGRETQYF. The gene calls are TRBV29-1 and TRBJ2-5, with D maybe TRBD2 (7 bases). Trimming left V 7 bases short and J 4 bases short, with 16 bases between. The germline CDR1 and CDR2 sequences are SQVTM and ANQGSEA. This CDR3 spans 13 amino acids.

The V gene is TRBV3-1, the J gene TRBJ1-6; D is uncertain. Germline CDR1 is LGHDT and CDR2 is YNNKEL (reference sequence). Between the trimmed V and J ends, which lost 0 bases and 12 bases, there was a span of 12 bases. The CDR3 is 14 amino acids. The CDR3 protein is CASSQDLGELPLHF. CDR3 nucleotides: TGTGCCAGCAGCCAAGACCTTGGGGAGCTACCCCTCCACTTT.

The V call is TRBV5-1, the J call TRBJ2-2; D is unclear. CDR3 size: 14 residues. V lost 4 bases to trimming and J lost 3 bases, with 10 bases between them. Germline-derived CDR1 and CDR2 are SGHRS and YFSETQ. CDR3 loop: CASSRILDTGELFF. The CDR3 region has the DNA TGCGCCAGCAGCCGCATTCTCGACACCGGGGAGCTGTTTTTT.

This clonotype was seen more than once but under ten times. CDR3 region: CASSLLREVDEQFF. In DNA form, the CDR3 reads TGTGCCAGCAGCTTATTGCGGGAGGTGGATGAGCAGTTCTTC. V gene TRBV7-2 combines with J gene TRBJ2-1, with 8 bases that match TRBD2. The CDR3 sequence is 14 residues long. The trim removed 2 bases at V and 8 bases at J, leaving 5 bases unmatched. CDR1 is SGHTA, CDR2 FQGNSA, per germline.

This chain links TRBV9 with TRBJ1-1, with 8 nucleotides matching TRBD1. Trimming cost V 4 bases and J 2 bases; bases outside gene matches: 10. This CDR3 comprises 16 residues. CDR1 is SGDLS, CDR2 YYNGEE, per germline. CDR3 sequence (DNA): TGTGCCAGCAGCCCTCACTCGACAGGGGCCAACACTGAAGCTTTCTTT. It yields the protein CASSPHSTGANTEAFF.

A few counts support this clonotype. The rearrangement links TRBV28 to TRBJ1-2; perhaps TRBD1 as D (5 bases). Trimming took 9 bases from V and 6 from J, leaving 29 bases between them. The CDR3 covers 17 residues. Germline CDR1 MDHEN, CDR2 SYDVKM. The CDR3 spells CASSTRRSSGAYHGYTF. The CDR3 DNA reads TGTGCCAGTTCCACGAGGCGGTCGTCCGGGGCCTATCATGGCTACACCTTC.

Concerning this clonotype: A much larger clone lies one base from this, so it may be a read error. This chain connects TRBV27 to TRBJ2-6; 10 bases are shared with TRBD1. Germline V gives CDR1 MNHEY, CDR2 SMNVEV (reference sequence). This CDR3 is built from 19 residues. CDR3 nucleotides: TGTGCCAGCAGTTCACCCTGGGACAGGGGAAGAGCTGGGGCCAACGTCCCGACTTTC. It translates to CASSSPWDRGRAGANVPTF.

The chain uses TRBV5-1 and TRBJ2-1; possible D gene TRBD2, 6 bases. V shed 6 bases and J shed 4 bases, with 14 bases lying between them. Looked up from germline, CDR1 is SGHRS and CDR2 is YFSETQ. CDR3 length equals 14 residues. CDR3 protein: CASKEEGFYNEQFF. The CDR3 nucleotides are TGCGCCAGCAAGGAGGAGGGGTTTTACAATGAGCAGTTCTTC.

This clonotype was recorded a few times. DNA for the CDR3: TGTGCCTGGAGTATCGCTATGAACACTGAAGCTTTCTTT. Protein sequence: CAWSIAMNTEAFF. The chain combines TRBV30 with TRBJ1-1; D is undetermined. Germline lookup yields CDR1 GTSNPN and CDR2 SVGIG (reference sequence). Trimming removed 2 bases from V and 0 bases from J, with 7 bases in between. The CDR3 runs 13 residues.

This chain uses TRBV12-3 or TRBV12-4 with TRBJ2-4, with D possibly TRBD2 on 5 matching bases. Trimming took 2 bases from V and 13 from J, leaving 21 bases between them. This CDR3 has 15 amino acids. CDR3 coding DNA: TGTGCCAGCAGTTTAAGGACTGCCGTCGGCAATGAGCAGTACTTC. Its protein is CASSLRTAVGNEQYF.

This chain connects TRBV3-1 to TRBJ2-7; D is ambiguous. The better agreement between TRBJ2-5 and the DNA end casts doubt on the J call. CDR1 and CDR2 (germline): LGHDT, YNNKEL (reference sequence). There are 12 residues in the CDR3. CDR3 nucleotide sequence: TGTGCCAGCAGCCAACCTTCCGAGACCCAGTACTTC. Amino acids: CASSQPSETQYF.

This chain links TRBV3-1 with TRBJ1-5; D gene ambiguous. The CDR3 is 15 residues long. The germline V gene encodes CDR1 LGHDT and CDR2 YNNKEL (reference sequence). With 4 bases removed from V and 3 bases from J, the gap between germline ends came to 13 bases. DNA for the CDR3: TGTGCCAGCAGCCCCCGCGGGAACCTCAATCAGCCCCAGCATTTT. This encodes CASSPRGNLNQPQHF.